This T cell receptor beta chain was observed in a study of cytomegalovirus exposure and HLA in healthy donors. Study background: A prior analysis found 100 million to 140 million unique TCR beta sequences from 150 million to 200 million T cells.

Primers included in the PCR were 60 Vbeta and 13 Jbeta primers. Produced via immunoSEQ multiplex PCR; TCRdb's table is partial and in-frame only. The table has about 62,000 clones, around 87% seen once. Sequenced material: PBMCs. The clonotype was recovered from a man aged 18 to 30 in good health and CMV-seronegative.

CDR3 DNA: TGTGCCAGCAGCTCCGCCCCCAGCGAAGAGCAGTACTTC. This translates into CASSSAPSEEQYF. J is TRBJ2-7 and V is TRBV11-2; no clear D. From germline, CDR1 is SGHAT and CDR2 FQNNGV. The CDR3 runs to 13 residues. The ends were cut back, 4 bases at V and 7 bases at J, with 14 bases in the middle.